This TCR beta chain was sequenced during a study of T cells expressing NK-cell markers. In germline, CDR1 is MGHRA, CDR2 YSYEKL. The CDR3 is 14 residues long. TCRdb reanalyzed the 5' RACE reads, giving one entry per CDR3 protein sequence and no DNA. The sample yields some 340,000 distinct CDR3 sequences, of which the top ten take up roughly 5.2%. The clonotype was recovered from a man between 18 and 69 years old in good health. The sample was blood T cells: a sorted CD56 or NKG2C T cell subset, CD4+ or CD8+ T cells, or bulk PBMC T cells (not recorded which). This sequence joins TRBV4-1 and TRBJ2-2; TCRdb proposes TRBD1, but this gene call is untestable without DNA. The CDR3 sequence is CASSRKQGYGELFF.